The 13 T cell receptor beta chains below were found in one sample sequenced in a study of cytomegalovirus exposure and HLA in healthy donors. The data were produced by immunoSEQ multiplex PCR, yet TCRdb's version contains in-frame clones alone and is incomplete. Among over 45,000 clones, around 94% were seen once, and the ten largest hold 1.1%. Sequenced sample: PBMCs. These receptors were taken from a man between 18 and 35 years old in good health and CMV-seronegative.

The chain links TRBV5-5 to TRBJ2-3, with 11 bases identical to TRBD2. The junction had 8 bases not matched to a gene; V was cut back by 3 bases and J by 2 bases. This CDR3 region has 17 residues. Germline V CDR1 and CDR2: SGHKS, YYEKEE (reference sequence). This chain's CDR3 is CASSSGGLADNTDTQYF. DNA of the CDR3: TGTGCCAGCAGCTCCGGGGGACTAGCGGATAACACAGATACGCAGTATTTT.

The chain couples TRBV6-5 to TRBJ2-7; 10 nucleotides match TRBD1. The CDR3 consists of 15 residues. CDR1 is MNHEY and CDR2 is SVGAGI in the germline V gene. Trimming at V came to 6 bases and at J to 4 bases, leaving 9 bases not matched to a gene. The CDR3 DNA follows: TGTGCCAGCAGCAACGGGGACAGGGGTACATACGAGCAGTACTTC. Protein: CASSNGDRGTYEQYF.

The chain recombines TRBV4-1 with TRBJ1-5, with 7 bases lining up with TRBD1. The V and J ends lost 1 base and 4 bases, in that order; junction bases with no gene match: 4. The length of the CDR3 is 15 residues. Looked up from germline, CDR1 is MGHRA and CDR2 is YSYEKL. The chain's CDR3 is CASSQGQGLNQPQHF. The CDR3 bases are TGCGCCAGCAGCCAAGGACAGGGTCTAAATCAGCCCCAGCATTTT.

The chain is built from TRBV4-3 and TRBJ2-5, with D possibly matching TRBD2 (6 bases). Germline lookup yields CDR1 LGHNA and CDR2 YSLEER. Trimming cost V 4 bases and J 5 bases, with 11 bases left between them. The CDR3 runs 13 residues. This CDR3 is CASSRPGGETQYF. DNA for the CDR3: TGCGCCAGCAGCCGACCTGGAGGGGAGACCCAGTACTTC.

This clone was detected only once. CDR3 in amino acids: CASSQEVLGQTNTGELFF. DNA for the CDR3: TGCGCCAGCAGCCAAGAAGTACTTGGACAGACGAACACCGGGGAGCTGTTTTTT. V usage is TRBV4-3 and J usage is TRBJ2-2, with D possibly being TRBD1 (6 bases). The germline V gene encodes CDR1 LGHNA and CDR2 YSLEER. The V gene lost 0 bases and the J gene lost 0 bases, with 14 bases spanning the gap. This CDR3 contains 18 residues.

The chain couples TRBV4-1 to TRBJ2-7; 8 bases are shared with TRBD2. The CDR3 spans 15 residues. Trimming at V came to 4 bases and at J to 3 bases, leaving 8 bases not matched to a gene. The germline CDR1 and CDR2 sequences are MGHRA and YSYEKL. Here the CDR3 reads CASSPNYGRGYEQYF. CDR3 in DNA: TGCGCCAGCAGCCCCAATTACGGGAGGGGCTACGAGCAGTACTTC.

J is TRBJ2-7 and V is TRBV4-3; perhaps TRBD2 as D (6 bases). The CDR3 consists of 17 residues. Germline V gives CDR1 LGHNA, CDR2 YSLEER. Trimming left V 1 base short and J 4 bases short, with 20 bases between. CDR3 amino acids: CASSQGPAGGIMYEQYF. CDR3 nucleotides: TGCGCCAGCAGCCAAGGACCCGCTGGGGGGATAATGTACGAGCAGTACTTC.

This chain joins TRBV7-2 and TRBJ1-1; TRBD1 aligns across 7 bases. The CDR3 loop spans 13 amino acids. CDR1 SGHTA and CDR2 FQGNSA come from the germline V gene. The J segment lost 1 base and the V segment lost 7 bases, leaving 3 bases of the junction unmatched. DNA of the CDR3: TGTGCCAGCAACCAGGGGGAGAACACTGAAGCTTTCTTT. Translation gives CASNQGENTEAFF.

The rearrangement links TRBV11-2 to TRBJ1-4; no reliable D call. Germline V gives CDR1 SGHAT, CDR2 FQNNGV. The CDR3 consists of 11 residues. The V gene lost 3 bases and the J gene lost 7 bases, with 3 bases spanning the gap. Written as DNA, the CDR3 is TGTGCCAGCAGCTTTAGTGAAAAACTGTTTTTT. Protein: CASSFSEKLFF. The full variable domain, with the rest looked up from reference TRBV11-2 and TRBJ1-4, is EAGVAQSPRYKIIEKRQSVAFWCNPISGHATLYWYQQILGQGPKLLIQFQNNGVVDDSQLPKDRFSAERLKGVDSTLKIQPAKLEDSAVYLCASSFSEKLFFGSGTQLSVL.

V and J are TRBV4-2 and TRBJ2-2; D possibly corresponds to TRBD1 (6 bases). The CDR3 is made up of 21 amino acids. The germline V gene has CDR1 LGHNA and CDR2 YNFKEQ. V lost 4 bases, J lost 0 bases, and 27 bases lay in between. The CDR3 region is CASSRGPVRGSPISNTGELFF. DNA of the CDR3: TGTGCCAGCAGCCGGGGGCCAGTAAGGGGGTCCCCGATTTCGAACACCGGGGAGCTGTTTTTT.

The chain recombines TRBV5-1 with TRBJ2-1, with D unresolved. V lost 3 bases and J lost 4, with 5 bases in between. This CDR3 spans 12 amino acids. Germline lookup yields CDR1 SGHRS and CDR2 YFSETQ. This chain's CDR3 is CASSSGYNEQFF. The CDR3 region has the DNA TGCGCCAGCAGCTCAGGTTACAATGAGCAGTTCTTC.

J is TRBJ1-1 and V is TRBV10-2; 8 nucleotides agree with TRBD1. The CDR3 loop spans 13 amino acids. The germline V gene has CDR1 WSHSY and CDR2 SAAADI. V lost 7 bases and J lost 6; bases outside the gene matches: 7. The CDR3 DNA reads as TGCGCCAGCACCCGACAGGGGCTCCCTGAAGCTTTCTTT. Translation: CASTRQGLPEAFF.

This chain uses TRBV18 with TRBJ1-1; maybe TRBD1 (6 bases). CDR3 length equals 11 residues. Trimming cost V 3 bases and J 11 bases, with 10 bases left between them. Germline CDR1 and CDR2: KGHSH and LQKENI. The DNA for the CDR3 is TGTGCCAGCTCACCTAACAGGGAGGCTTTCTTT. Residues: CASSPNREAFF.